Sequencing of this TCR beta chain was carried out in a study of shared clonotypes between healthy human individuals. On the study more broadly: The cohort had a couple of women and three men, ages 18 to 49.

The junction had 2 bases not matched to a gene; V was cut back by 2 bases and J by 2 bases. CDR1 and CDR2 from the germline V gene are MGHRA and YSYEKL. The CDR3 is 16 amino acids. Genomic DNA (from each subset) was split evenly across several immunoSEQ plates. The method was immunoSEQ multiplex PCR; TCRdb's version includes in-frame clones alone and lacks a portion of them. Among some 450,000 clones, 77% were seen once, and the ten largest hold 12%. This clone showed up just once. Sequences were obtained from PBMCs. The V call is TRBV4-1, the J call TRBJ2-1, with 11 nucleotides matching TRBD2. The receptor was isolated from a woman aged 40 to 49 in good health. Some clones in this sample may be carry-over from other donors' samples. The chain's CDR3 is CASSQLGLAAYNEQFF. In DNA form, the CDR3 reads TGCGCCAGCAGCCAACTGGGACTAGCGGCCTACAATGAGCAGTTCTTC.